These 18 T cell receptor beta chains originate from one sample sequenced in a study of blood T cells in healthy people across ages (dated by TCRdb to the mid-2010s). Receptors were amplified or captured by 5' RACE. Data came from an Illumina HiSeq 2500. A second roughly 7 to 12 cycle PCR used a sample-barcoded 5' primer and a J-beta primer mix. TCRdb reprocessed the public reads (quality trimming at Q25 with fastp, clone calling with MiXCR) and kept in-frame beta chains. All rows with the same CDR3 protein become a single entry with the most common DNA and genes. Here the sample has about 1,800,000 distinct CDR3 sequences; 28% occur a single time. Roughly 8% of the sample belongs to the ten largest clones. Material: blood. These receptors all come from a woman aged 25 to 45 in good health.

The chain joins TRBV19 to TRBJ1-1; TRBD1 might be the D (6 bases). The CDR3 contains 14 residues. Trimming pared 5 bases from V and 6 bases from J, leaving 16 bases between. Looked up from germline, CDR1 is LNHDA and CDR2 is SQIVND (reference sequence). The CDR3 DNA reads as TGTGCCAGTAGTCGCCGGAGGGGGTACTCTGAAGCTTTCTTT. Translating gives CASSRRRGYSEAFF.

The chain carries TRBV3-1 and TRBJ1-2, with D perhaps matching TRBD1 (6 bases). Germline CDR1 LGHDT, CDR2 YNNKEL (reference sequence). V was trimmed by 3 bases and J by 3 bases, leaving 11 bases between them. The CDR3 is 14 amino acids. CDR3 in amino acids: CASSQMYRDYGYTF. CDR3 in DNA: TGTGCCAGCAGCCAGATGTACAGGGACTATGGCTACACCTTC.

To note about this clonotype: One end of the junction does not line up with germline, which may come from a read error. The V call is TRBV29-1, the J call TRBJ2-5; 9 positions match TRBD1. The DNA end favors TRBJ2-7, so the J call may be wrong. The CDR3 is 15 amino acids. CDR1 and CDR2 (germline): SQVTM, ANQGSEA. This CDR3 reads CCVDIRTGATYEQYF. In nucleotides, the CDR3 is TGCTGCGTTGATATACGGACAGGGGCCACCTACGAGCAGTACTTC.

There are a few counts of this clonotype. This chain joins TRBV10-3 and TRBJ1-1, with unresolved D. In germline, CDR1 is ENHRY, CDR2 SYGVKD. The germline V and J ends were trimmed by 0 bases and 6 bases, with 8 bases remaining between them. This CDR3 has 13 amino acids. Here the CDR3 DNA reads TGTGCCATCAGTGAGTCGGGTCGGGCTGAAGCTTTCTTT. Its protein product is CAISESGRAEAFF.

This chain uses TRBV12-3 or TRBV12-4 with TRBJ2-7; TRBD2 aligns across 7 bases. The J segment lost 3 bases and the V segment lost 7 bases, leaving 9 bases of the junction unmatched. The CDR3 sequence is 14 residues long. The CDR3 region is CASTNVGGIYEQYF. The CDR3 region has the DNA TGTGCCAGCACCAATGTGGGGGGGATCTACGAGCAGTACTTC.

A note on this clonotype: Compared with germline, one end of the junction differs, possibly owing to a read error. CDR3 sequence: CACSLESNQPQHF. CDR3 DNA: TGCGCCTGCAGCTTGGAGTCTAATCAGCCCCAGCATTTT. The J gene is TRBJ1-5, the V gene TRBV5-1; D gene ambiguous. Per the germline V gene, CDR1 is SGHRS and CDR2 is YFSETQ. The CDR3 runs 13 residues.

Details on this clonotype: Sequence at one end of the junction differs from germline and may be a read error. This rearrangement joins TRBV27 to TRBJ2-3, with D possibly matching TRBD2 (7 bases). This CDR3 is 15 amino acids long. Germline V gene sequence: CDR1 MNHEY, CDR2 SMNVEV (reference sequence). The CDR3 DNA follows: TGTGCCAGCAGAACGGACCGCGGGGGCACAGGTACGCAGTATTTT. It translates to CASRTDRGGTGTQYF.

This clonotype was seen a handful of times. The V and J genes are TRBV20-1 and TRBJ2-1, with TRBD2 matching over 8 bases. Germline assignment: CDR1 DFQATT and CDR2 SNEGSKA (reference sequence). The CDR3 runs 13 residues. J lost 5 bases, V lost 5 bases, and 5 bases had no gene match. CDR3 sequence reads: CSAPSGYNNEQFF. CDR3 DNA: TGCAGTGCTCCTAGCGGGTACAACAATGAGCAGTTCTTC.

Many counts were recorded for this clonotype. The chain combines TRBV5-1 with TRBJ2-1; 16 positions agree with TRBD2. The V gene end was trimmed by 4 bases and the J gene end by 11 bases; junction bases not matched to a gene: 6. The germline V gene encodes CDR1 SGHRS and CDR2 YFSETQ. This CDR3 spans 15 amino acids. The CDR3 region is CASSPGTSGRAKQFF. The CDR3, as DNA: TGCGCCAGCAGCCCGGGGACTAGCGGGAGGGCCAAGCAGTTCTTC.

Regarding this clonotype: One end of the junction varies from germline; a read error may be responsible. V is TRBV7-2 and J is TRBJ2-3; the D is unclear. This CDR3 contains 15 residues. The germline V gene has CDR1 SGHTA and CDR2 FQGNSA. The DNA of the CDR3 is TGTGCCAACAGCTTAGTTAGAGTCCGCACAGATACGCAGTATTTT. It is translated as CANSLVRVRTDTQYF. Using reference TRBV7-2 and TRBJ2-3 for the parts outside the CDR3, the full variable domain is GAGVSQSPSNKVTEKGKDVELRCDPISGHTALYWYRQSLGQGLEFLIYFQGNSAPDKSGLPSDRFSAERTGGSVSTLTIQRTQQEDSAVYLCANSLVRVRTDTQYFGPGTRLTVL.

In this sample, this clonotype turned up many times. The rearrangement links TRBV12-3 or TRBV12-4 to TRBJ1-4; the match to TRBD1 covers 8 bases. J gave up 4 bases and V 6 bases, and 7 bases lay outside the gene matches. The CDR3 contains 15 residues. In nucleotides, the CDR3 is TGTGCCAGCAGATCTGACAGGGGCCATAATGAAAAACTGTTTTTT. This translates into CASRSDRGHNEKLFF.

This clonotype has at least ten counts. The CDR3 protein is CSAPTSGGEDYNEQFF. Here the CDR3 DNA reads TGCAGTGCTCCGACTAGCGGGGGGGAGGATTACAATGAGCAGTTCTTC. This sequence joins TRBV20-1 and TRBJ2-1, with 14 bases aligning to TRBD2. V lost 5 bases and J lost 4; bases outside the gene matches: 7. The germline gives CDR1 DFQATT, CDR2 SNEGSKA (reference sequence). CDR3 length equals 16 residues.

V gene TRBV18 combines with J gene TRBJ2-7; D is unresolved. The germline gives CDR1 KGHSH, CDR2 LQKENI. The ends were cut back, 0 bases at V and 2 bases at J, with 8 bases in the middle. CDR3 size: 14 residues. CDR3 nucleotides: TGTGCCAGCTCACCACCGGGCGCGACCTACGAGCAGTACTTC. Translated, it gives CASSPPGATYEQYF.

The genes are TRBV7-2 and TRBJ1-2; 7 nucleotides match TRBD1. V trimming: 5 bases; J trimming: 10 bases; junction bases outside the gene matches: 13. The CDR3 extends over 14 amino acids. CDR1 is SGHTA and CDR2 is FQGNSA in the germline V gene. CDR3 bases: TGTGCCAGCAGCCCGGGGACAGCTTCTGAGGTCTACACCTTC. Translating it yields CASSPGTASEVYTF. The full variable domain, with the rest looked up from reference TRBV7-2 and TRBJ1-2, is GAGVSQSPSNKVTEKGKDVELRCDPISGHTALYWYRQSLGQGLEFLIYFQGNSAPDKSGLPSDRFSAERTGGSVSTLTIQRTQQEDSAVYLCASSPGTASEVYTFGSGTRLTVV.

Comments on this clonotype: Mismatch with germline at one junction end may stem from a read error. V and J are TRBV29-1 and TRBJ1-4; TRBD1 aligns across 7 bases. This CDR3 is 13 amino acids long. CDR1 and CDR2 (germline): SQVTM, ANQGSEA. The CDR3: CSVREDRAEKRFF. The CDR3, as DNA: TGCAGCGTTCGGGAAGACAGGGCTGAAAAACGGTTTTTT.

This chain uses TRBV6-6 with TRBJ2-7; the D gene is possibly TRBD2 (6 bases). CDR3 length equals 12 residues. Trimming pared 11 bases from V and 3 bases from J, leaving 14 bases between. Germline CDR1 and CDR2: MNHNY and SVGAGI (reference sequence). CDR3 coding DNA: TGTGCCTGCGGTTCAGCGGGCTACGAGCAGTACTTC. Translated: CACGSAGYEQYF.

This clonotype has only a few counts. The J gene is TRBJ2-5, the V gene TRBV7-3; possibly TRBD1 for D (6 bases). CDR1 and CDR2 from the germline V gene are SGHTA and FQGTGA. This CDR3 region has 15 residues. V was pared by 3 bases and J by 5 bases, with 16 bases between. The CDR3 is CASSLTGDYLETQYF. CDR3 coding DNA: TGTGCCAGCAGCTTGACAGGTGACTATCTGGAGACCCAGTACTTC. Complete variable domain (other parts from reference TRBV7-3 and TRBJ2-5): GAGVSQTPSNKVTEKGKYVELRCDPISGHTALYWYRQSLGQGPEFLIYFQGTGAADDSGLPNDRFFAVRPEGSVSTLKIQRTERGDSAVYLCASSLTGDYLETQYFGPGTRLLVL.

This clonotype came up a few times. An end of the junction differs from the germline gene, which may be a read error. The chain combines TRBV11-2 with TRBJ2-3; 9 nucleotides align to TRBD2. Germline V gene sequence: CDR1 SGHAT, CDR2 FQNNGV. This CDR3 comprises 17 residues. CDR3 protein: CASKGLARKEQTDTQYF. In DNA form, the CDR3 reads TGTGCTAGCAAAGGACTAGCGAGAAAGGAGCAGACAGATACGCAGTATTTT.